This T cell receptor (beta chain) was documented in a study of CD8+ T cells in alopecia areata. Study details: Approximately 6-10-week-old female C3H/HeJ mice were grafted with skin from spontaneously alopecic approximately 6-13-month-old C3H/HeJ graft donors.

cDNA reverse transcribed from extracted RNA served as the sequencing template. Libraries were prepared by immunoSEQ multiplex PCR; TCRdb keeps only in-frame clonotypes and omits some of them. Recorded here are some 110,000 clones, with no singletons, and the ten leading clones hold around 20%. Study-wide results and limits: Sharing of TCRs across patients appeared less clear than in mice, possibly for HLA-related reasons. Higher clonality and more expanded CD8+ clones appeared in lesional than normal scalp.

With respect to this clone: The antigen is unknown. Germline and genes here are mouse.

This TCR came from a C3H/HeJ mouse with alopecia areata. Strain haplotype (MHC): H2-k. Sequencing was carried out using lesional skin.

The CDR3 DNA, read in part, is TGTGCCAGCTCTCAGGGGTAT. It specifies CASSQGY. The full CDR3 protein reads CASSQGYEQYF. The chain uses TRBV12-2 and TRBJ2-7; D perhaps matches TRBD1 (5 bases). The CDR3 extends 4 residues past the end of the read, so its final part is completed from the germline J gene. This CDR3 is 11 amino acids long. CDR1 is SGHLS, CDR2 HYDKME, per germline.